This T cell receptor (beta chain) was captured in a study of blood T cell repertoires in COVID-19. CDR3 length equals 13 residues. V gave up 8 bases and J gave up 2 bases; unmatched junction bases: 5. The table came from immunoSEQ multiplex PCR; TCRdb's copy has only in-frame clones and leaves some out. This table has 130,000 to 150,000 clones, approximately 81% appearing once. Points on this clone: The sample has other DNA sequences that encode this CDR3 too.

The gene calls are TRBV12-3 or TRBV12-4 and TRBJ1-1, with TRBD1 matching over 7 bases. The specimen sequenced was peripheral blood. This TCR was recovered from a human donor with acute or convalescent COVID-19. The donor label of this sample is uncertain. Written as DNA, the CDR3 is TGTGCCAGCGGGGGACAGCTCAACACTGAAGCTTTCTTT. It yields the protein CASGGQLNTEAFF.